Listed below are T cell receptor beta chains from one sample, sequenced in a study of blood T cell repertoires in COVID-19. Here immunoSEQ multiplex PCR was the method, and the copy in TCRdb shows in-frame clones only, minus some. The sample lists about 71,000 clones, around 89% occurring once. Sequenced material: peripheral blood. The receptors originated from a man aged 50 or older with acute or convalescent COVID-19. The CDR3 runs from the conserved cysteine through the conserved F or W. The order of the fields is D gene, clone size, V gene, J gene, CDR3 protein, CDR3 DNA. D genes are given only for firm matches. The listing skips clone size in some rows; elsewhere it reads once, few, many or a size class.

>-|-|TRBV7-9|TRBJ2-3
CASSSGGLAHDTQYF
TGTGCCAGCAGCTCAGGGGGGCTGGCCCACGATACGCAGTATTTT
>TRBD1|-|TRBV2|TRBJ1-4
CASSEGTGLEKLFF
TGTGCCAGCAGTGAAGGGACAGGGCTTGAAAAACTGTTTTTT
>-|-|TRBV6-2/TRBV6-3|TRBJ1-4
CASSSGNEKLFF
TGTGCCAGCAGTTCGGGGAATGAAAAACTGTTTTTT
>-|once|TRBV4-3|TRBJ2-1
CASSQNVIGGGDNEQFF
TGCGCCAGCAGCCAAAACGTTATAGGGGGAGGGGACAATGAGCAGTTCTTC
>TRBD1|once|TRBV4-3|TRBJ2-1
CASRGGGTGPSNEQFF
TGCGCCAGCCGAGGGGGCGGGACAGGACCCTCAAATGAGCAGTTCTTC
>-|-|TRBV19|TRBJ1-2
CASSKFGGNYGYTF
TGTGCCAGTAGTAAATTCGGGGGTAACTATGGCTACACCTTC
>TRBD1|-|TRBV28|TRBJ1-5
CASRTLLMTGEGNQPQHF
TGTGCCAGCAGAACCCTACTAATGACAGGGGAAGGCAATCAGCCCCAGCATTTT
>TRBD1|-|TRBV6-1|TRBJ1-2
CASSEAGTGFGYTF
TGTGCCAGCAGTGAAGCGGGGACAGGGTTTGGCTACACCTTC
>TRBD2|-|TRBV7-9|TRBJ2-1
CASSRLAGVGEQFF
TGTGCCAGCAGCCGACTAGCGGGAGTGGGAGAGCAGTTCTTC
>TRBD1|once|TRBV28|TRBJ1-1
CASIWGQGLGGAFF
TGTGCCAGCATTTGGGGACAGGGGTTAGGGGGAGCTTTCTTT
>-|-|TRBV7-9|TRBJ1-5
CASSLGTAGSNQPQHF
TGTGCCAGCAGCCTCGGGACGGCGGGGAGCAATCAGCCCCAGCATTTT